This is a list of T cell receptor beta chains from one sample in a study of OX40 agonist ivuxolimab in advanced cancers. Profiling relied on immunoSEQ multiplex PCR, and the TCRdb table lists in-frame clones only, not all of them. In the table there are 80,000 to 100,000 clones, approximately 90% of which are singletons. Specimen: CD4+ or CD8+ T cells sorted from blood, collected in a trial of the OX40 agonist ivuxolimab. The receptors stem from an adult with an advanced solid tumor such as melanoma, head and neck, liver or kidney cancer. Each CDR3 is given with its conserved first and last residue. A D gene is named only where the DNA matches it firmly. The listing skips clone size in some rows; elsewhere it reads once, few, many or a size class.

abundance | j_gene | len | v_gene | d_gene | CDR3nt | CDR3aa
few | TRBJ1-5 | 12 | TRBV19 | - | TGTGCCAGTAAGTCTCCGCATCAGCCCCAGCATTTT | CASKSPHQPQHF
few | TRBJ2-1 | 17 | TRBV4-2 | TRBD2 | TGTGCCAGCAGCCTTGGACTAGCGGCCAAGGGGGGCTATGAGCAGTTCTTC | CASSLGLAAKGGYEQFF
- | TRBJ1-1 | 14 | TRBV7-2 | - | TGTGCCAGCAGCCCTTCTGGGGGGAACACTGAAGCTTTCTTT | CASSPSGGNTEAFF
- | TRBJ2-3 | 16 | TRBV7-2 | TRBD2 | TGTGCCAGCAGCTTAGCTCTAGCGGGAGTAACAGATACGCAGTATTTT | CASSLALAGVTDTQYF
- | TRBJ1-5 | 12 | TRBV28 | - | TGTGCCAGCAGAGGGGGGAGTCAGCCCCAGCATTTT | CASRGGSQPQHF
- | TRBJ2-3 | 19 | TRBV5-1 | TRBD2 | TGCGCCAGCAGCAAAGGACTAGCGGGAGTTCGCGGTAGCACAGATACGCAGTATTTT | CASSKGLAGVRGSTDTQYF
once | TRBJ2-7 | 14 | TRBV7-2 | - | TGTGCCAGCAGCTTAGGATTGGGTCGCTACGAGCAGTACTTC | CASSLGLGRYEQYF
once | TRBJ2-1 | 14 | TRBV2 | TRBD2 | TGTGCCAGCATGGGTGGACTAGCGGGAGGATCGCAGTTCTTC | CASMGGLAGGSQFF
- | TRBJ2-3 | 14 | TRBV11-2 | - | TGTGCCAGCAGCTTACGACCTACAACAGATACGCAGTATTTT | CASSLRPTTDTQYF
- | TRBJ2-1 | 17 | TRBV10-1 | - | TGCGCCAGCAGTGAGGGGTCTAGTTCCCCCCCAGAGGATGAGCAGTTCTTC | CASSEGSSSPPEDEQFF
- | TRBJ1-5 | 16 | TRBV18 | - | TGTGCCAGCTCACCAGGGACGGGGTTGGGCAATCAGCCCCAGCATTTT | CASSPGTGLGNQPQHF
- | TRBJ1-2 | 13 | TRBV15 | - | TGTGCCACCAGCAGGTCTACAGATTATGGCTACACCTTC | CATSRSTDYGYTF
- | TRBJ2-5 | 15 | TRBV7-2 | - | TGTGCCAGCGCAACAGAGGGGTCCTCTCAAGAGACCCAGTACTTC | CASATEGSSQETQYF
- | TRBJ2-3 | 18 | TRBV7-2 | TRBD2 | TGTGCCAGCAGCTTATCTTGGCCAGCGGGAGGTAACACAGATACGCAGTATTTT | CASSLSWPAGGNTDTQYF
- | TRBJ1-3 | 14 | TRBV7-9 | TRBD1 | TGTGCCAGCAGCTTAGGACGACAGGGGAACACCATATATTTT | CASSLGRQGNTIYF
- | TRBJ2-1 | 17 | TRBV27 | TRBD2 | TGTGCCAGCAGTAAAAAAGCGGGAGGGGTCTCCTACAATGAGCAGTTCTTC | CASSKKAGGVSYNEQFF
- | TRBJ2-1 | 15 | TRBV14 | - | TGTGCCAGCAGCCAACTCTGGAGGACCTACAATGAGCAGTTCTTC | CASSQLWRTYNEQFF
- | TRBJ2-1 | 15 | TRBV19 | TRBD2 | TGTGCCAGTAGTATAGTTACTAGCGGGAGTAATGAGCAGTTCTTC | CASSIVTSGSNEQFF
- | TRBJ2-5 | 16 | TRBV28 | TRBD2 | TGTGCCAGCCAACCGGGACTAGCGGGAGGGGAAGAGACCCAGTACTTC | CASQPGLAGGEETQYF
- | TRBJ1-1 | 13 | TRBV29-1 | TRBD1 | TGCAGCGGCTGGGACAGGGGCGACACTGAAGCTTTCTTT | CSGWDRGDTEAFF
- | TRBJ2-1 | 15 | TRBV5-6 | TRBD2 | TGTGCCAGCAGCTTAGCGGGACGACCGTACAATGAGCAGTTCTTC | CASSLAGRPYNEQFF
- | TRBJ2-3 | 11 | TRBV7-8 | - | TGTGCCAGCAGCCCGCCTGATACGCAGTATTTT | CASSPPDTQYF
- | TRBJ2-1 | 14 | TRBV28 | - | TGTGCCAGCAGCCGCTCTCAGGGTCATCGGGAGCAGTTCTTC | CASSRSQGHREQFF
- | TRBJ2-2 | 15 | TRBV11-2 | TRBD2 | TGTGCCAGCAGGGAGTGGGGACTAGCCACCGGGGAGCTGTTTTTT | CASREWGLATGELFF
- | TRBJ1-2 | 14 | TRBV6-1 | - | TGTGCCAGCAGTGAAGCGGCGGGGGGCTATGGCTACACCTTC | CASSEAAGGYGYTF
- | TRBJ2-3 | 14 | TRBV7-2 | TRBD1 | TGTGCCAGCAGCGCAACAGGGGGCCCAGATACGCAGTATTTT | CASSATGGPDTQYF
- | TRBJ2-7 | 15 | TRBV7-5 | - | TGTGCCAGAAGCCCCCACCCTACTAGCGGCTACGAGCAGTACTTC | CARSPHPTSGYEQYF
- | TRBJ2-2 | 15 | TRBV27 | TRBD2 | TGTGCCAGCAAACTAGCGGGAGGGAACACCGGGGAGCTGTTTTTT | CASKLAGGNTGELFF
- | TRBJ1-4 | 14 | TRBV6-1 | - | TGTGCCAGCACGGCATGGTCAGAGAATGAAAAACTGTTTTTT | CASTAWSENEKLFF
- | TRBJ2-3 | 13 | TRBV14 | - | TGTGCCAGCAGCTCCGATGTTGGGGGATCGCAGTATTTT | CASSSDVGGSQYF
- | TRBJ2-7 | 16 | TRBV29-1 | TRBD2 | TGCAGCGTTGTGATAGCGGGAGTAAATCGGGCTTACGAGCAGTACTTC | CSVVIAGVNRAYEQYF
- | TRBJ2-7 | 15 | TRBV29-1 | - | TGCAGCGTTGAAAGGAGGGGACACCTTATTAGGGAGCAGTACTTC | CSVERRGHLIREQYF
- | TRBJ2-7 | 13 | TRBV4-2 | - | TGTGCCAGCAGCCAAGTGGGGGCCTACGAGCAGTACTTC | CASSQVGAYEQYF
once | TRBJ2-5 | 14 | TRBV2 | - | TGTGCCAGCAGTTCGCAGGGACTCCAAGAGACCCAGTACTTC | CASSSQGLQETQYF
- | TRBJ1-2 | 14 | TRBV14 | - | TGTGCCAGCAGCCACCTGACAGCACCCTATGGCTACACCTTC | CASSHLTAPYGYTF
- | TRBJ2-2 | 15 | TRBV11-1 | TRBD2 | TGTGCCAGCAGCTTAAAAGCGGGAGTGGTCGGGGAGCTGTTTTTT | CASSLKAGVVGELFF
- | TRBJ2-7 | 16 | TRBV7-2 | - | TGTGCCAGCAGCTACACAGGGAGTACTAGGGCCTACGAGCAGTACTTC | CASSYTGSTRAYEQYF
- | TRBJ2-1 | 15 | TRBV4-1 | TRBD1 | TGCGCCAGCAGCCAAGATCGACAGGGTTGGAATGAGCAGTTCTTC | CASSQDRQGWNEQFF
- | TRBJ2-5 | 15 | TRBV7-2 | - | TGTGCCAGCAGCCCTGAGGGACCGGGGTGGGAGACCCAGTACTTC | CASSPEGPGWETQYF
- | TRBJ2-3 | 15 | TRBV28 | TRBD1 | TGTGCCAGCAGTCCGGGACAGGCCGGTCCAGATACGCAGTATTTT | CASSPGQAGPDTQYF
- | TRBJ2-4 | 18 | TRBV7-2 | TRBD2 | TGTGCCAGCAGCTTAGTGGGACTAGCGGGTGGTGAGCGGAACATTCAGTACTTC | CASSLVGLAGGERNIQYF
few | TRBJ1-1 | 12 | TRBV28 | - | TGTGCCAGCAGTTTTAGTGGCACTGAAGCTTTCTTT | CASSFSGTEAFF
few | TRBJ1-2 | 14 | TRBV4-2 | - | TGTGCCAGCAGCCAAGAGGGCAGGGGCGATGGCTACACCTTC | CASSQEGRGDGYTF
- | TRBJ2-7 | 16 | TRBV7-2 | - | TGTGCCAGCAGCCCCAATTTCGCGGGCCGCTTCTACGAGCAGTACTTC | CASSPNFAGRFYEQYF
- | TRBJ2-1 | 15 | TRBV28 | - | TGTGCCAGCAGTCCGGGTCGGCCTCCTCACAATGAGCAGTTCTTC | CASSPGRPPHNEQFF
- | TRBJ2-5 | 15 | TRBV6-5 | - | TGTGCCAGCGGTCGACTAGCGTCACAGGGGCACGAGCAGCACTTC | CASGRLASQGHEQHF
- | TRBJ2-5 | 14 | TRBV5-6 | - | TGTGCCAGCAGCTTTGCGGGGAACCAAGAGACCCAGTACTTC | CASSFAGNQETQYF
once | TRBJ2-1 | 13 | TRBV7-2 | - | TGTGCCAGCAACCGAGACAGCTACAATGAGCAGTTCTTC | CASNRDSYNEQFF
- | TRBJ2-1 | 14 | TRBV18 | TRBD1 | TGTGCCAGCTGCGGACAGGGGGATTACAATGAGCAGTTCTTC | CASCGQGDYNEQFF
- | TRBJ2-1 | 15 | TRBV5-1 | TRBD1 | TGCGCCAGCACCCCAACCGGGACAGGGGGTGGGGAGCAGTTCTTC | CASTPTGTGGGEQFF